Detailed here is one T cell receptor (beta chain). The sample originates from a study of cytomegalovirus exposure and HLA in healthy donors. V gave up 0 bases and J gave up 4 bases, with 18 bases separating them. CDR1 is MNHEY, CDR2 SMNVEV, per germline (reference sequence). This CDR3 region has 18 residues. Both 60 Vbeta primers and 13 Jbeta primers went into the PCR. The data were produced by immunoSEQ multiplex PCR, yet TCRdb's version contains in-frame clones alone and is incomplete. Found here are about 150,000 clones, more than 70% of them singletons; the top ten hold around 4.2%. What was sequenced was PBMCs. The gene calls are TRBV27 and TRBJ2-2, with D possibly TRBD2 on 7 matching bases. This receptor was taken from a middle-aged man in good health and CMV-seropositive. The chain's CDR3 is CASSLSGRGGGTTGELFF. The CDR3 DNA follows: TGTGCCAGCAGTTTATCGGGGCGGGGCGGGGGCACCACCGGGGAGCTGTTTTTT.